This TCR beta chain originates from a study of blood T cell repertoires in COVID-19. As for the study in general: Acute and convalescent COVID-19 specimens originated in the United States, Italy and Spain. T cells, B-cell-depleted T cells, or PBMCs supplied cDNA or gDNA.

In the original processing: Amplification with reference gene primers provided the estimates of nucleated cell counts. Measured with immunoSEQ multiplex PCR; TCRdb has only the in-frame clones, and not every one. The D gene and trimming were derived from the DNA, and the V and J assignments and clone size from that table. Counted here are tens of thousands of clones, 70% to 90% occurring once; the ten biggest clones make up 7% to 9%. V was clipped by 5 bases and J by 6 bases; unmatched bases: 8. The CDR3 length is 14 residues. Germline CDR1 is GTSNPN and CDR2 is SVGIG (reference sequence). Material for sequencing was peripheral blood. The chain recombines TRBV30 with TRBJ2-7, with TRBD1 identical over 12 bases. The origin of this receptor is a human donor with acute or convalescent COVID-19. The donor label of this sample is uncertain. The CDR3 DNA follows: TGTGCCTGGGGCGTCTCGGGACAGGGGGCCGAGCAGTACTTC. Its translation is CAWGVSGQGAEQYF.